The sequence of this T cell receptor beta chain was determined in a study of regulatory T cells in long-lasting Graves disease. Time point reported: newly diagnosed GD, antithyroid drugs for less than 3 months. PBMC RNA served as the TCR library source. As to this clonotype: What it binds is not known.

The authors built TCR beta libraries using iRepertoire HTBI primers and Arm-PCR of CDR3 regions. TCRdb ran MiXCR on the multiplex PCR reads and lists one entry per CDR3 protein. The sample includes 200,000 to 250,000 distinct CDR3 sequences, roughly a fifth seen only once; the top ten take approximately 14%. Trimming cost V 5 bases and J 5 bases, with 13 bases left between them. This CDR3 is 14 amino acids long. Germline lookup yields CDR1 SGHTA and CDR2 FQGTGA. The study, taken as a whole, reports: Persistent disease favored TRBV28, TRBJ1-2 and TRBJ2-5.

This sequence was found in a female donor with Graves disease. The V gene is TRBV7-3, the J gene TRBJ1-5; D call uncertain. This sample comprised peripheral blood mononuclear cells (PBMCs), obtained at new diagnosis, from a patient treated with antithyroid drugs. As DNA, the CDR3 is TGTGCCAGCAGCGACGTGAGGGTCCATCAGCCCCAGCATTTT. This translates into CASSDVRVHQPQHF.